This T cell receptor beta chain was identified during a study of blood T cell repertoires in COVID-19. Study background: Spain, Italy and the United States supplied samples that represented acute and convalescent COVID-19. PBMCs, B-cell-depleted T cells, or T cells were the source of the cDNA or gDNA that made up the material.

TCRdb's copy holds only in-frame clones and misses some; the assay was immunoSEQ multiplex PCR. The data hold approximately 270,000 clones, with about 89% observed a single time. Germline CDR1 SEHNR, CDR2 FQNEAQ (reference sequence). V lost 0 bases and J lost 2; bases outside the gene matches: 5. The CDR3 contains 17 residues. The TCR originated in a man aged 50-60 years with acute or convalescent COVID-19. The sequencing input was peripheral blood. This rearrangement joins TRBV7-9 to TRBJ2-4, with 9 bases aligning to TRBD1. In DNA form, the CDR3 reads TGTGCCAGCAGCTTAGCGCTGGGACAGGGAACCAAAAACATTCAGTACTTC. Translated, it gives CASSLALGQGTKNIQYF.